This T cell receptor beta chain appears in the sequencing data of a study of beta chain features in type 1 diabetes. Points from the study as a whole: Researchers report that Type 1 diabetes patients had moderately but significantly shorter TCRB CDR3s across all four CD4+ subsets.

Expressed TCRB transcripts were sequenced because the entire RNA isolate underwent reverse transcription. Clones were sequenced by immunoSEQ multiplex PCR, and TCRdb holds only the in-frame ones, with some missing. The sample has some 240,000 clones, 16% seen once; the top ten hold 0.07% to 0.095%. In this sample, this clone turned up a few times. The antigen is not known. The sample holds other DNA sequences that translate to the same CDR3. Trimming removed 6 bases from V and 1 base from J, with 12 bases in between. CDR3 length: 13 residues. The germline V gene has CDR1 SQVTM and CDR2 ANQGSEA. The sequence was obtained from a man between 25 and 39 years old with type 1 diabetes. Sequenced material: naive CD4+ T cells from blood. The chain uses TRBV29-1 and TRBJ1-1; perhaps TRBD1 as D (5 bases). The CDR3 region has the DNA TGCAGCGTAGAGGGACGGGCGAACACTGAAGCTTTCTTT. Encoded protein: CSVEGRANTEAFF.